The T cell receptor beta chain described here comes from a study of shared clonotypes between healthy human individuals. Study in general: Used for every donor were three CD4 naive, three CD4 memory, two CD8 naive and one CD8 memory plate.

Study conclusions and caveats: Sequencing depth was expected to affect clonotype sharing among donors.

Trimming pared 0 bases from V and 0 bases from J, leaving 9 bases between. Germline CDR1 reads MDHEN; CDR2 reads SYDVKM. The CDR3 is 16 residues long. Caucasian adults living in Nashville, Tennessee, provided all samples. It was at deep level that the assay was run. Method: immunoSEQ multiplex PCR; TCRdb's copy keeps in-frame clones and lacks some. The sample lists 950,000 to 1,100,000 clones, around three quarters occurring once. To note about this clone: The antigen remains undetermined.

The sample comprised memory CD4+ T cells from PBMCs. The subset is: CD45RA-negative fraction. The chain employs TRBV28 and TRBJ1-3; D remains ambiguous. This receptor was obtained from a young man in good health. Some clones in this sample may be carry-over from other donors' samples. In DNA, the CDR3 is TGTGCCAGCAGTTTATGGGGCGCGAGCTCTGGAAACACCATATATTTT. It encodes CASSLWGASSGNTIYF.